This is a list of T cell receptor beta chains from one sample in a study of blood T cell repertoires in COVID-19. The protocol was immunoSEQ multiplex PCR, while the TCRdb copy is restricted to in-frame clones and leaves out a portion. The repertoire holds 150,000 to 200,000 clones, with about four fifths as singletons. The source material was peripheral blood. All receptors derive from a man in his sixties with active or convalescent COVID-19. The CDR3 runs from the conserved cysteine through the conserved F or W. A D gene is named only where the DNA matches it firmly. Clone sizes are given selectively: once, few, many, or a class where the clone is expanded.

V gene: TRBV14
D gene: TRBD2
J gene: TRBJ2-7
clone size: once
CDR3 protein: CASSQLGSGRLTYEQYF
CDR3 DNA: TGTGCCAGCAGCCAACTCGGCAGCGGGAGGCTGACCTACGAGCAGTACTTC

V gene: TRBV6-5
D gene: -
J gene: TRBJ2-7
clone size: -
CDR3 protein: CASTRTGLPYEQYF
CDR3 DNA: TGTGCCAGCACCAGGACAGGACTACCCTACGAGCAGTACTTC

V gene: TRBV3-1/TRBV3-2
D gene: TRBD1
J gene: TRBJ1-1
clone size: -
CDR3 protein: CASSTPGTGGQKAFF
CDR3 DNA: TGTGCCAGCAGCACGCCCGGGACAGGGGGTCAGAAAGCTTTCTTT

V gene: TRBV7-9
D gene: -
J gene: TRBJ1-1
clone size: -
CDR3 protein: CASSPSGPGVNTEAFF
CDR3 DNA: TGTGCCAGCAGCCCCAGCGGTCCAGGAGTGAACACTGAAGCTTTCTTT

V gene: TRBV6-2/TRBV6-3
D gene: -
J gene: TRBJ1-3
clone size: -
CDR3 protein: CASSPFRVVGNTIYF
CDR3 DNA: TGTGCCAGCAGCCCCTTCAGGGTGGTAGGAAACACCATATATTTT

V gene: TRBV2
D gene: -
J gene: TRBJ1-5
clone size: -
CDR3 protein: CASSEGGSNQPQHF
CDR3 DNA: TGTGCCAGCAGCGAGGGAGGTAGCAATCAGCCCCAGCATTTT

V gene: TRBV9
D gene: TRBD1
J gene: TRBJ2-2
clone size: -
CDR3 protein: CASSVTGGGTGELFF
CDR3 DNA: TGTGCCAGCAGCGTAACAGGGGGAGGAACCGGGGAGCTGTTTTTT

V gene: TRBV6-1
D gene: -
J gene: TRBJ2-7
clone size: -
CDR3 protein: CASSDWGQGRTYEQYF
CDR3 DNA: TGTGCCAGCAGTGATTGGGGGCAGGGACGAACCTACGAGCAGTACTTC

V gene: TRBV24-1
D gene: TRBD1
J gene: TRBJ2-2
clone size: -
CDR3 protein: CATSDTGQARYTGELFF
CDR3 DNA: TGTGCCACCAGTGATACGGGACAGGCGAGGTACACCGGGGAGCTGTTTTTT

V gene: TRBV24-1
D gene: TRBD1
J gene: TRBJ2-3
clone size: -
CDR3 protein: CATASGTGGTDTQYF
CDR3 DNA: TGTGCCACCGCCTCCGGGACAGGGGGCACAGATACGCAGTATTTT

V gene: TRBV6-1
D gene: TRBD2
J gene: TRBJ2-1
clone size: few
CDR3 protein: CASSELAGGPNEQFF
CDR3 DNA: TGTGCCAGCAGTGAACTAGCGGGAGGGCCCAATGAGCAGTTCTTC

V gene: TRBV3-1/TRBV3-2
D gene: TRBD1
J gene: TRBJ2-7
clone size: -
CDR3 protein: CASSKAGQGNYEQYF
CDR3 DNA: TGTGCCAGCAGCAAAGCGGGACAGGGGAACTACGAGCAGTACTTC

V gene: TRBV7-9
D gene: -
J gene: TRBJ1-2
clone size: -
CDR3 protein: CASSLQGNYGYTF
CDR3 DNA: TGTGCCAGCAGCTTACAGGGTAACTATGGCTACACCTTC

V gene: TRBV19
D gene: -
J gene: TRBJ1-2
clone size: -
CDR3 protein: CASSSGGDYGYTF
CDR3 DNA: TGTGCCAGTAGTTCTGGTGGAGACTATGGCTACACCTTC

V gene: TRBV4-2
D gene: -
J gene: TRBJ1-2
clone size: -
CDR3 protein: CASSQVGSGYTF
CDR3 DNA: TGTGCCAGCAGCCAAGTCGGGAGTGGCTACACCTTC

V gene: TRBV18
D gene: TRBD1
J gene: TRBJ1-5
clone size: -
CDR3 protein: CASSPGQGQLNQPQHF
CDR3 DNA: TGTGCCAGCTCACCGGGTCAGGGACAGCTCAATCAGCCCCAGCATTTT

V gene: TRBV2
D gene: -
J gene: TRBJ1-3
clone size: -
CDR3 protein: CASRQGFGNTIYF
CDR3 DNA: TGTGCCAGCAGACAGGGTTTCGGAAACACCATATATTTT

V gene: TRBV7-4
D gene: TRBD1
J gene: TRBJ1-4
clone size: -
CDR3 protein: CASSLGGTLLGQGAHRLEKLFF
CDR3 DNA: TGTGCCAGCAGCTTAGGTGGGACGTTATTGGGACAGGGGGCGCATAGGCTCGAAAAACTGTTTTTT